This T cell receptor beta chain was identified during a study of post-analysis software for immune sequencing data. The overall study: Recorded disease courses covered relapsing-remitting, secondary progressive and progressive-relapsing multiple sclerosis. Some patients had no subtype annotation.

The CDR3 consists of 14 residues. Germline V gives CDR1 LGHNA, CDR2 YNFKEQ. The study, taken as a whole, reports: Included in a set of roughly five TRBV segments more frequent in patients than controls were TRBV5-6, TRBV5-1 and TRBV20-1. Samples from a shared batch, those prepared together, strongly co-clustered by F measure. Significantly decreased normalized Chao1 diversity was recorded for multiple sclerosis patients relative to controls.

This clonotype has a count of ten or more. Its antigen is unknown. At one end the junction does not follow the germline gene, possibly because of a read error. Prepared TCR beta cDNA libraries contained unique molecular identifiers. It was from roughly 1 to 10 million T cells that some 470,000 cDNA molecules came. TCRdb reprocessed the PCR reads via MiXCR and lists one record per CDR3 protein. Among about 200,000 distinct CDR3 sequences listed, 29% were seen once. The sequence derives from a girl between 2 and 17 years old with multiple sclerosis. Sequencing was performed on blood. The rearrangement joins TRBV4-2 to TRBJ2-3, with D perhaps matching TRBD2 (5 bases). Here the CDR3 DNA reads TGCGCCAGCAGCCAAGAGGGCGGGACAGATACGCAGTATTTT. It codes for CASSQEGGTDTQYF.